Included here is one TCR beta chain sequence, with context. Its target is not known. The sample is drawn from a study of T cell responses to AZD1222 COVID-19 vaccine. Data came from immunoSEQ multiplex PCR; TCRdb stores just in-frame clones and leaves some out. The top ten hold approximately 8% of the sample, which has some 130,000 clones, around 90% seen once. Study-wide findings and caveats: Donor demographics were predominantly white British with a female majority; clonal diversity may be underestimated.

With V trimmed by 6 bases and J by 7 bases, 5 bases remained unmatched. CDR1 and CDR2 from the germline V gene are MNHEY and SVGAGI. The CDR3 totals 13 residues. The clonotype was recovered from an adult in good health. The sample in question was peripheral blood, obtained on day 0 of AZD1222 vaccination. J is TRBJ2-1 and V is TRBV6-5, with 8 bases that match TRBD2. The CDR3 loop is CASRRTSRNEQFF. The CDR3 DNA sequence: TGTGCCAGCAGGAGGACTAGCCGGAATGAGCAGTTCTTC.